The 13 T cell receptor beta chains below come from one sample, sequenced in a study of blood T cells in healthy people across ages. A J-beta primer mix and a sample-barcoded 5' primer were used in a second PCR of roughly 7 to 12 cycles. From the 5' RACE reads, TCRdb called clonotypes with MiXCR, one entry per CDR3 protein. The sample yields around 600,000 distinct CDR3 sequences, around 48% seen once. Sequencing was carried out using blood. The receptors shown here come from a man older than 75 in good health.

The genes are TRBV12-3 or TRBV12-4 and TRBJ2-5; 8 bases map to TRBD1. V lost 8 bases, J lost 7 bases, and 3 bases stayed unmatched. This CDR3 comprises 11 residues. The CDR3 region is CASGQGWTQYF. The CDR3 DNA reads as TGTGCCAGCGGACAGGGTTGGACCCAGTACTTC.

CDR3 in amino acids: CASSQSQGYEQYF. CDR3 bases: TGCGCCAGCAGCCAATCCCAGGGTTACGAGCAGTACTTC. The genes are TRBV4-3 and TRBJ2-7; tentative D call: TRBD1 (5 bases). Trimming left V 2 bases short and J 4 bases short, with 9 bases between. The germline gives CDR1 LGHNA, CDR2 YSLEER. This CDR3 is built from 13 residues.

The gene calls are TRBV27 and TRBJ2-5; TRBD2 might be the D (6 bases). CDR1 MNHEY and CDR2 SMNVEV come from the germline V gene (reference sequence). Trimming left V 2 bases short and J 0 bases short, with 10 bases between. The length of the CDR3 is 15 residues. CDR3 bases: TGTGCCAGCAGTTTAGTTCGGGGGTACCAAGAGACCCAGTACTTC. The encoded protein is CASSLVRGYQETQYF.

The V call is TRBV6-2 or TRBV6-3, the J call TRBJ2-1; tentatively, D is TRBD2 (5 bases). The CDR3 loop spans 18 amino acids. Germline loops: CDR1 MNHEY, CDR2 SVGEGT. Trimming stripped 0 bases from V and 0 bases from J, with 15 bases between. The CDR3 bases are TGTGCCAGCAGTTACTCGAGGGCTTGGGCCGACTCCTACAATGAGCAGTTCTTC. Its translation is CASSYSRAWADSYNEQFF.

The V and J genes are TRBV7-2 and TRBJ1-1, with D tentatively TRBD1 (6 bases). V lost 4 bases to trimming and J lost 4 bases, with 13 bases between them. The CDR3 spans 14 residues. Germline values: CDR1 SGHTA, CDR2 FQGNSA. CDR3 sequence (DNA): TGTGCCAGCAGCTCCCCAGGGGTGGCCACTGAAGCTTTCTTT. Translated, it gives CASSSPGVATEAFF.

The chain uses TRBV20-1 and TRBJ1-1, with 10 nucleotides matching TRBD1. CDR3 size: 16 residues. The V gene's germline CDR1 is DFQATT and CDR2 SNEGSKA (reference sequence). Trimming cost V 0 bases and J 2 bases; bases outside gene matches: 6. This chain's CDR3 is CSARDPGQGGNTEAFF. CDR3 in DNA: TGCAGTGCTAGAGATCCAGGACAGGGGGGAAACACTGAAGCTTTCTTT.

This clonotype was seen more than once but under ten times. The CDR3 region is CASSLANGPQETQYF. The CDR3 DNA reads as TGTGCCAGCAGCTTAGCCAACGGACCGCAAGAGACCCAGTACTTC. V is TRBV7-9 and J is TRBJ2-5, with D hard to call. The CDR3 sequence is 15 residues long. The V end lost 0 bases, the J end lost 2 bases, and 10 bases lay between the germline ends. Germline CDR1 SEHNR, CDR2 FQNEAQ (reference sequence).

There are a few counts of this clonotype. The chain links TRBV15 to TRBJ2-7, with 7 bases aligning to TRBD1. The CDR3 runs to 16 residues. Per the germline V gene, CDR1 is LNHNV and CDR2 is YYDKDF (reference sequence). V lost 0 bases, J lost 0 bases, and 5 bases stayed unmatched. CDR3 residues: CATSRDLGQSSYEQYF. CDR3 nucleotide sequence: TGTGCCACCAGCAGAGATTTGGGACAGAGCTCCTACGAGCAGTACTTC.

The chain links TRBV3-1 to TRBJ1-4, with D uncertain. The CDR3 runs 14 residues. Trimming pared 6 bases from V and 4 bases from J, leaving 12 bases between. Germline-derived CDR1 and CDR2 are LGHDT and YNNKEL (reference sequence). As DNA, the CDR3 is TGTGCCAGCAGGACAAGAGGCCTTAATGAAAAACTGTTTTTT. Protein sequence: CASRTRGLNEKLFF.

This clonotype was counted between two and nine times. The V and J genes are TRBV6-2 or TRBV6-3 and TRBJ2-5; the match to TRBD2 covers 12 bases. The CDR3 has 14 amino acids. CDR1 is MNHEY, CDR2 SVGEGT, per germline. The junction had 3 bases not matched to a gene; V was cut back by 5 bases and J by 5 bases. CDR3: CASSMGLAGETQYF. CDR3 in DNA: TGTGCCAGCAGTATGGGACTAGCGGGCGAGACCCAGTACTTC.

This clonotype was detected a few times. The chain has TRBV3-1 and TRBJ1-2, with TRBD1 as a possible D gene (6 bases). V was clipped by 3 bases and J by 6 bases, with 14 bases between them. The V gene's germline CDR1 is LGHDT and CDR2 YNNKEL (reference sequence). The length of the CDR3 is 14 residues. This chain's CDR3 is CASSHRDKADGYTF. The CDR3 DNA reads as TGTGCCAGCAGCCACCGGGACAAGGCGGATGGCTACACCTTC.

The chain employs TRBV25-1 and TRBJ2-6, with a weak D call TRBD1 (6 bases). The V end lost 2 bases, the J end lost 1 base, and 6 bases lay between the germline ends. Germline V gene data show CDR1 as MGHDK and CDR2 as SYGVNS. CDR3 length equals 15 residues. The CDR3: CASSERGSGANVLTF. The CDR3, as DNA: TGTGCCAGCAGTGAAAGGGGGTCTGGGGCCAACGTCCTGACTTTC. Full variable domain (outside the CDR3, taken from reference TRBV25-1 and TRBJ2-6): EADIYQTPRYLVIGTGKKITLECSQTMGHDKMYWYQQDPGMELHLIHYSYGVNSTEKGDLSSESTVSRIRTEHFPLTLESARPSHTSQYLCASSERGSGANVLTFGAGSRLTVL.

As concerns this clonotype: A read error may be the cause here, since a much bigger clone is one base away. This CDR3 is CASSSPLAGGGETQFF. CDR3 coding DNA: TGTGCCAGCAGTTCCCCTCTAGCGGGAGGGGGGGAGACCCAGTTCTTC. The V gene is TRBV6-5, the J gene TRBJ2-1; TRBD2 aligns across 12 bases. Looked up from germline, CDR1 is MNHEY and CDR2 is SVGAGI. Losses at the gene ends were 4 bases for V and 13 bases for J; bases not matched to a gene: 14. The CDR3 has 16 amino acids.